This passage covers 18 T cell receptor beta chains from one sample sequenced in a study of blood T cells in healthy people across ages. Combining a sample-barcoded 5' primer with a J-beta primer mix, a second PCR ran for about 7 to 11 cycles. TCRdb itself ran the 5' RACE reads through MiXCR, one entry per CDR3 protein. The profile shows about 730,000 distinct CDR3 sequences, approximately 43% of them singletons. The sample was blood. Source of these receptors: an older woman in good health.

For this clonotype: The junction and the germline gene differ at one end; a read error may be behind it. The chain recombines TRBV6-2 or TRBV6-3 with TRBJ1-4; D is ambiguous. The CDR3 runs 14 residues. Germline lookup yields CDR1 MNHEY and CDR2 SVGEGT. Written as DNA, the CDR3 is TGTGCCAGCAGTGACTCGCAACGGCGTGAAAAACTGTTTTTT. It codes for CASSDSQRREKLFF.

This clonotype was recorded only once. J is TRBJ2-1 and V is TRBV6-1; 7 bases agree with TRBD2. There are 14 residues in the CDR3. V gave up 5 bases and J gave up 12 bases; unmatched junction bases: 13. CDR1 MNHNS and CDR2 SASEGT come from the germline V gene. The CDR3 DNA sequence: TGTGCCAGCAGTTCGACTAGCCGTGACGATGTGCAGTTCTTC. Protein: CASSSTSRDDVQFF.

This clonotype showed up just a few times. This chain joins TRBV3-1 and TRBJ2-5, with D possibly being TRBD1 or TRBD2 (6 bases each). The CDR3 loop spans 15 amino acids. Trimming took off 3 bases at V and 1 base at J, with 12 bases between the two ends. Germline CDR1 LGHDT, CDR2 YNNKEL (reference sequence). The CDR3 region has the DNA TGTGCCAGCAGCCATAGAGGGGGGATCCAAGAGACCCAGTACTTC. This translates into CASSHRGGIQETQYF.

This clonotype occurred a few times. The chain carries TRBV20-1 and TRBJ2-3, with 7 bases aligning to TRBD1. The junction had 8 bases not matched to a gene; V was cut back by 4 bases and J by 4 bases. The CDR3 sequence is 14 residues long. CDR1 and CDR2 (germline): DFQATT, SNEGSKA (reference sequence). The CDR3 loop is CSANRDRTSDTQYF. The CDR3 nucleotides read TGCAGTGCTAATCGGGACAGAACCTCAGATACGCAGTATTTT.

This chain joins TRBV18 and TRBJ2-7; TRBD2 agrees at 13 bases. Germline V gene sequence: CDR1 KGHSH, CDR2 LQKENI. After removal of 4 bases from V and 5 bases from J, the junction contained 8 bases not matched to a gene. The CDR3 length is 16 residues. The CDR3 sequence is CASSLRTSGGRHEQYF. CDR3 bases: TGTGCCAGCTCACTACGGACTAGCGGGGGTAGGCACGAGCAGTACTTC.

V gene TRBV7-2 combines with J gene TRBJ1-5; a weak D match, TRBD1 (5 bases). The CDR3 spans 14 residues. Trimming took 2 bases from V and 4 from J, leaving 9 bases between them. Germline assignment: CDR1 SGHTA and CDR2 FQGNSA. CDR3 DNA: TGTGCCAGCAGCTTAATGACAGCAAATCAGCCCCAGCATTTT. It specifies CASSLMTANQPQHF.

In its sample, this clonotype was seen once. The chain recombines TRBV6-2 or TRBV6-3 with TRBJ2-1, with no clear D. The length of the CDR3 is 11 residues. The ends were cut back, 6 bases at V and 6 bases at J, with 6 bases in the middle. From germline, CDR1 is MNHEY and CDR2 SVGEGT. CDR3 region: CASSILNEQFF. The CDR3 region has the DNA TGTGCCAGCAGCATACTCAATGAGCAGTTCTTC.

This clonotype was observed a handful of times. This chain connects TRBV7-9 to TRBJ1-1; D possibly corresponds to TRBD1 (5 bases). V was trimmed by 4 bases and J by 8 bases, leaving 17 bases between them. Germline CDR1 SEHNR, CDR2 FQNEAQ (reference sequence). The CDR3 has 14 amino acids. In nucleotides, the CDR3 is TGTGCCAGCAGCTCCCAGGCCGGGGACCAAGAAGCTTTCTTT. Its translation: CASSSQAGDQEAFF.

This clonotype showed up just a few times. The chain links TRBV7-3 to TRBJ2-7; 7 bases are a match to TRBD2. V gave up 5 bases and J gave up 0 bases; unmatched junction bases: 10. Germline assignment: CDR1 SGHTA and CDR2 FQGTGA. The CDR3 spans 16 residues. The CDR3 DNA follows: TGTGCCAGCAGCCTTACCTCTAGCGGAAGCTCCTACGAGCAGTACTTC. Protein: CASSLTSSGSSYEQYF.

The chain uses TRBV4-3 and TRBJ2-7; D might be TRBD1 (5 bases). CDR3 length equals 14 residues. The V end was cut by 0 bases, the J end by 5 bases, with 11 bases between. Germline V gene lookup returns CDR1 LGHNA and CDR2 YSLEER. CDR3 in DNA: TGCGCCAGCAGCCAAGATACGGGCAGGGACGAGCAGTACTTC. Protein: CASSQDTGRDEQYF.

This chain connects TRBV3-1 to TRBJ2-5, with D possibly being TRBD2 (5 bases). Germline values: CDR1 LGHDT, CDR2 YNNKEL (reference sequence). This CDR3 has 15 amino acids. Trimming took off 0 bases at V and 2 bases at J, with 10 bases between the two ends. In DNA, the CDR3 is TGTGCCAGCAGCCAAGATCGGGGAGAGCAAGAGACCCAGTACTTC. Its protein is CASSQDRGEQETQYF.

The CDR3 region is CSVVEQGTDTQYF. The DNA for the CDR3 is TGCAGCGTTGTTGAACAGGGGACAGATACGCAGTATTTT. V and J are TRBV29-1 and TRBJ2-3, with 7 bases that match TRBD1. Trimming took 4 bases from V and 3 from J; bases not matched to a gene: 4. Germline V gene lookup returns CDR1 SQVTM and CDR2 ANQGSEA. This CDR3 has 13 residues.

This clonotype was detected only a few times. The V gene is TRBV20-1, the J gene TRBJ2-5; 14 bases fit TRBD2. The J call is uncertain, as TRBJ2-7 better fits the DNA end. The CDR3 has 17 residues. CDR1 and CDR2 from the germline V gene are DFQATT and SNEGSKA (reference sequence). The chain's CDR3 is CSARDPTSGGAINEQYF. The DNA for the CDR3 is TGCAGTGCTAGGGACCCGACTAGCGGGGGGGCTATTAACGAGCAGTACTTC.

The chain couples TRBV6-6 to TRBJ1-2; no reliable D call. Germline V gene lookup returns CDR1 MNHNY and CDR2 SVGAGI (reference sequence). CDR3 length: 13 amino acids. The ends were cut back, 2 bases at V and 8 bases at J, with 12 bases in the middle. The CDR3 spells CASSYGTLEGYTF. The CDR3, as DNA: TGTGCCAGCAGTTACGGCACTCTGGAAGGCTACACCTTC.

This chain links TRBV29-1 with TRBJ2-1; 7 bases are a match to TRBD1. Germline V gene lookup returns CDR1 SQVTM and CDR2 ANQGSEA. The CDR3 is 12 amino acids. V gave up 2 bases and J gave up 5 bases; unmatched junction bases: 0. The CDR3 sequence: CSVEQGDNEQFF. CDR3 DNA sequence: TGCAGCGTTGAACAGGGGGACAATGAGCAGTTCTTC.

On this clonotype: The junction does not match germline at one end; this may be a read error. The rearrangement joins TRBV11-3 to TRBJ2-1; D unresolved. Per germline, CDR1 SGHNT and CDR2 YENEEA. The CDR3 totals 14 residues. The chain's CDR3 is CARSLAGSYNEQFF. The CDR3 DNA reads TGTGCCAGAAGCTTAGCTGGCAGCTACAATGAGCAGTTCTTC.

To note about this clonotype: It may be a read error: a sequence one base away is much more abundant. The J gene is TRBJ2-7, the V gene TRBV7-3; D not resolved. From germline, CDR1 is SGHTA and CDR2 FQGTGA. The CDR3 sequence is 12 residues long. V lost 6 bases to trimming and J lost 7 bases, with 13 bases between them. The CDR3 nucleotides read TGTGCCAGCAGTCAAGACGGCAATGAGCAGTACTTC. It specifies CASSQDGNEQYF. Full variable domain (outside the CDR3, taken from reference TRBV7-3 and TRBJ2-7): GAGVSQTPSNKVTEKGKYVELRCDPISGHTALYWYRQSLGQGPEFLIYFQGTGAADDSGLPNDRFFAVRPEGSVSTLKIQRTERGDSAVYLCASSQDGNEQYFGPGTRLTVT.

The V and J genes are TRBV7-2 and TRBJ2-1; D is possibly TRBD2 (6 bases). V was pared by 7 bases and J by 10 bases, with 11 bases between. The CDR3 is 11 residues long. CDR1 and CDR2 from the germline V gene are SGHTA and FQGNSA. For the CDR3, the DNA is TGTGCCAGCACCACTCGGGAGGAGCAGTTCTTC. This translates into CASTTREEQFF.